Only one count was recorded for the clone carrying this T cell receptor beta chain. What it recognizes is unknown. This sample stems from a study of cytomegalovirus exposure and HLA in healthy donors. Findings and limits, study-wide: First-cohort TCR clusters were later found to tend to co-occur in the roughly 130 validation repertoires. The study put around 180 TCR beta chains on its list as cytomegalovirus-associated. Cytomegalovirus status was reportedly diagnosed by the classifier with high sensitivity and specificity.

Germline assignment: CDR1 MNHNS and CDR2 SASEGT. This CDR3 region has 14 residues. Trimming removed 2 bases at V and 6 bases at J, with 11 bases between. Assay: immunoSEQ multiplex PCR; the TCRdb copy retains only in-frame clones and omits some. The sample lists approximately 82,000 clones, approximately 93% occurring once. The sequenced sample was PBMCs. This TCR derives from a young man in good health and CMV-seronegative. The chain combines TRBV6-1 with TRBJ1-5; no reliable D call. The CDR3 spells CASSELSIGQPQHF. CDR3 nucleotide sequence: TGTGCCAGCAGTGAATTATCAATCGGTCAGCCCCAGCATTTT.